The 24 T cell receptor beta chains in this list originate from one sample, sequenced in a study of blood T cell repertoires in COVID-19. Using immunoSEQ multiplex PCR, the repertoire was profiled, and TCRdb retains in-frame clones only, with some absent. The table has about 80,000 clones, more than 80% seen once. Sequencing used peripheral blood. The receptors were gathered from a woman of 80 years or more with acute or convalescent COVID-19.

The V and J genes are TRBV3-1 (or the pseudogene TRBV3-2) and TRBJ2-2; D possibly corresponds to TRBD1 (6 bases). V was cut by 0 bases and J by 7 bases, with 9 bases left in between. The germline CDR1 and CDR2 sequences are LGHDT and YNNKEL (reference sequence). The CDR3 loop spans 14 amino acids. The CDR3 here is CASSQEGGDGELFF. The CDR3 DNA reads TGTGCCAGCAGCCAAGAAGGGGGAGACGGGGAGCTGTTTTTT.

J is TRBJ1-6 and V is TRBV19, with a weak D call TRBD1 (6 bases). CDR1 LNHDA and CDR2 SQIVND come from the germline V gene (reference sequence). CDR3 size: 16 residues. Trimming took 1 base from V and 7 from J, leaving 14 bases between them. CDR3 sequence reads: CASSIVGGRGNSPLHF. CDR3 DNA sequence: TGTGCCAGTAGTATAGTCGGAGGGAGGGGGAATTCACCCCTCCACTTT.

The J gene is TRBJ1-3, the V gene TRBV6-5, with a tentative D call TRBD1 (5 bases). From germline, CDR1 is MNHEY and CDR2 SVGAGI. The CDR3 runs 14 residues. V lost 6 bases and J lost 3, with 12 bases in between. The CDR3 DNA is TGTGCCAGCAGGAAAGGGGCAGATGGAAACACCATATATTTT. Translating it yields CASRKGADGNTIYF.

The gene calls are TRBV5-6 and TRBJ1-1; a weak D match, TRBD1 (6 bases). The germline gives CDR1 SGHDT, CDR2 YYEEEE. The germline V and J ends were trimmed by 6 bases and 1 base, with 10 bases remaining between them. The CDR3 is 13 amino acids. The CDR3: CASKGQQNTEAFF. Written as DNA, the CDR3 is TGTGCCAGCAAAGGACAGCAGAACACTGAAGCTTTCTTT.

The rearrangement links TRBV7-9 to TRBJ2-2; TRBD2 is a possible D gene (6 bases). Looked up from germline, CDR1 is SEHNR and CDR2 is FQNEAQ (reference sequence). V shed 6 bases and J shed 1 base, with 18 bases lying between them. The CDR3 is 17 residues long. CDR3 in DNA: TGTGCCAGCAGATCCCACCTCGGGGGTTTGAACACCGGGGAGCTGTTTTTT. This sequence encodes CASRSHLGGLNTGELFF.

Worth noting for this clone: The same CDR3 can be traced to other DNA sequences in this sample. The J gene is TRBJ2-7, the V gene TRBV9, with TRBD2 matching over 8 bases. The ends lost 0 bases at V and 3 bases at J; junction bases unmatched: 2. The CDR3 spans 14 residues. The germline V gene encodes CDR1 SGDLS and CDR2 YYNGEE. CDR3 protein: CASSVGTSGYEQYF. In DNA form, the CDR3 reads TGTGCCAGCAGCGTAGGTACTAGCGGCTACGAGCAGTACTTC.

J is TRBJ1-1 and V is TRBV9; D perhaps matches TRBD1 (6 bases). The CDR3 runs to 15 residues. The germline gives CDR1 SGDLS, CDR2 YYNGEE. V lost 0 bases to trimming and J lost 5 bases, with 14 bases between them. This chain's CDR3 is CASSVDRGARTEAFF. The CDR3 DNA is TGTGCCAGCAGCGTAGATCGGGGGGCGAGGACTGAAGCTTTCTTT.

The chain carries TRBV11-3 and TRBJ2-6; possible D gene TRBD1, 6 bases. CDR1 is SGHNT, CDR2 YENEEA, per germline. The CDR3 is 16 residues long. V lost 8 bases and J lost 2, with 16 bases in between. The CDR3 region is CASASEQGTGANVLTF. The CDR3, as DNA: TGTGCCAGCGCCTCCGAACAGGGAACTGGGGCCAACGTCCTGACTTTC.

The gene calls are TRBV7-8 and TRBJ2-7, with D unclear. The CDR3 is 13 residues long. Per the germline V gene, CDR1 is SGHVS and CDR2 is FQNEAQ. V shed 4 bases and J shed 2 bases, with 9 bases lying between them. The CDR3 nucleotides read TGTGCCAGCAGCTACGACGGAGCCTACGAGCAGTACTTC. Translated, it gives CASSYDGAYEQYF.

V gene TRBV18 combines with J gene TRBJ2-7; maybe TRBD2 (5 bases). V was shortened by 4 bases and J by 2 bases, with 12 bases between the two germline ends. The germline V gene has CDR1 KGHSH and CDR2 LQKENI. This CDR3 region has 14 residues. As DNA, the CDR3 is TGTGCCAGCTCACAAGCGGCCGGAACCTACGAGCAGTACTTC. Translated: CASSQAAGTYEQYF.

The chain recombines TRBV6-2 or TRBV6-3 with TRBJ1-1; no firm D call. V lost 4 bases and J lost 6, with 18 bases in between. Germline CDR1 MNHEY, CDR2 SVGEGT. This CDR3 is 15 amino acids long. The CDR3 nucleotides read TGTGCCAGCAGTTCTGACCAGCTCGGGGTTGCTGAAGCTTTCTTT. This encodes CASSSDQLGVAEAFF.

J is TRBJ1-1 and V is TRBV11-2; possibly TRBD1 for D (6 bases). V was pared by 1 base and J by 5 bases, with 14 bases between. In germline, CDR1 is SGHAT, CDR2 FQNNGV. The CDR3 loop spans 15 amino acids. This chain's CDR3 is CASSLAVQGVTEAFF. The CDR3 DNA follows: TGTGCCAGCAGCTTAGCAGTACAGGGAGTAACTGAAGCTTTCTTT.

The chain recombines TRBV30 with TRBJ2-7, with 9 bases aligning to TRBD1. Germline assignment: CDR1 GTSNPN and CDR2 SVGIG (reference sequence). The CDR3 has 15 amino acids. Trimming removed 0 bases from V and 3 bases from J; junction bases left unmatched: 6. CDR3 in amino acids: CAWSVPDRGYYEQYF. For the CDR3, the DNA is TGTGCCTGGAGTGTACCCGACAGGGGGTACTACGAGCAGTACTTC.

The chain has TRBV3-1 (or the pseudogene TRBV3-2) and TRBJ1-3; TRBD1 aligns across 7 bases. Germline CDR1 reads LGHDT; CDR2 reads YNNKEL (reference sequence). V shed 8 bases, J shed 2 bases, and the junction held 12 bases outside the gene matches. CDR3 length: 16 residues. The CDR3 is CASCRGSGGTGNTIYF. CDR3 DNA: TGTGCCAGCTGCCGGGGGTCAGGGGGTACTGGAAACACCATATATTTT.

J is TRBJ1-6 and V is TRBV19, with 7 bases lining up with TRBD1. This CDR3 region has 12 residues. V dropped 7 bases and J dropped 10; count of bases not matched to a gene: 4. Germline V gene lookup returns CDR1 LNHDA and CDR2 SQIVND (reference sequence). CDR3 bases: TGTGCCAGTACCCCAGGGGGGTCACCCCTCCACTTT. Its translation: CASTPGGSPLHF.

The chain joins TRBV19 to TRBJ1-5; TRBD1 matches at 7 bases. The V and J ends lost 3 bases and 2 bases, in that order; junction bases with no gene match: 4. From germline, CDR1 is LNHDA and CDR2 SQIVND (reference sequence). The CDR3 is 15 amino acids. The CDR3 spells CASSIRQGGNQPQHF. The CDR3 DNA sequence: TGTGCCAGTAGTATCCGACAGGGTGGCAATCAGCCCCAGCATTTT.

The chain combines TRBV19 with TRBJ1-1; TRBD1 aligns across 12 bases. The CDR3 sequence is 14 residues long. With V trimmed by 4 bases and J by 6 bases, 3 bases remained unmatched. Germline assignment: CDR1 LNHDA and CDR2 SQIVND (reference sequence). The CDR3 loop is CASSRGQGASEAFF. The CDR3 DNA follows: TGTGCCAGTAGTAGGGGACAGGGGGCCTCTGAAGCTTTCTTT.

The CDR3: CASSFGDRGNNEQFF. As DNA, the CDR3 is TGCGCCAGCAGCTTTGGGGACAGGGGGAACAATGAGCAGTTCTTC. The rearrangement uses TRBV5-1 and TRBJ2-1, with 11 bases fitting TRBD1. The CDR3 contains 15 residues. Trimming took 2 bases from V and 5 from J; bases not matched to a gene: 3. Germline CDR1 reads SGHRS; CDR2 reads YFSETQ.

This chain links TRBV7-2 with TRBJ2-5, with a weak D call TRBD1 (5 bases). Trimming took 7 bases from V and 4 from J, leaving 19 bases between them. The CDR3 spans 15 residues. The germline V gene has CDR1 SGHTA and CDR2 FQGNSA. DNA for the CDR3: TGTGCCAGCACCGATAGGGGCCGATATAGAGAGACCCAGTACTTC. Translation: CASTDRGRYRETQYF.

The gene calls are TRBV5-1 and TRBJ2-7, with D maybe TRBD1 (6 bases). Trimming left V 4 bases short and J 0 bases short, with 11 bases between. CDR3 length equals 14 residues. Per germline, CDR1 SGHRS and CDR2 YFSETQ. The CDR3 here is CASSTDSLSYEQYF. DNA for the CDR3: TGCGCCAGCAGCACGGACAGCCTCTCCTACGAGCAGTACTTC.

This clone showed up just once. The V and J genes are TRBV6-5 and TRBJ2-7, with TRBD2 identical over 11 bases. CDR1 and CDR2 from the germline V gene are MNHEY and SVGAGI. With V trimmed by 5 bases and J by 2 bases, 5 bases remained unmatched. This CDR3 is 15 amino acids long. CDR3 region: CASSKLAGDTYEQYF. The CDR3 nucleotides are TGTGCCAGCAGTAAACTAGCGGGGGACACCTACGAGCAGTACTTC.

The V gene is TRBV3-1 (or the pseudogene TRBV3-2), the J gene TRBJ2-1; 11 bases are shared with TRBD2. V lost 1 base, J lost 4 bases, and 9 bases stayed unmatched. The CDR3 contains 18 residues. Germline V CDR1 and CDR2: LGHDT, YNNKEL (reference sequence). The CDR3 is CASSQGSSGGAGYNEQFF. DNA of the CDR3: TGTGCCAGCAGCCAAGGAAGTAGCGGGGGGGCCGGATACAATGAGCAGTTCTTC.

V gene TRBV12-5 combines with J gene TRBJ2-1; possibly TRBD1 for D (6 bases). The V end was cut by 6 bases, the J end by 0 bases, with 15 bases between. Germline CDR1 reads LGHNT; CDR2 reads FRNRAP. The CDR3 length is 16 residues. DNA for the CDR3: TGTGCTAGTGGGATACAGGGTTTCAGCTCCTACAATGAGCAGTTCTTC. Amino acids: CASGIQGFSSYNEQFF.

V usage is TRBV4-3 and J usage is TRBJ1-1; D not resolved. In germline, CDR1 is LGHNA, CDR2 YSLEER. CDR3 size: 15 residues. Trimming took off 0 bases at V and 3 bases at J, with 11 bases between the two ends. CDR3 residues: CASSQDMRADTEAFF. CDR3 sequence (DNA): TGCGCCAGCAGCCAAGATATGAGGGCGGACACTGAAGCTTTCTTT.